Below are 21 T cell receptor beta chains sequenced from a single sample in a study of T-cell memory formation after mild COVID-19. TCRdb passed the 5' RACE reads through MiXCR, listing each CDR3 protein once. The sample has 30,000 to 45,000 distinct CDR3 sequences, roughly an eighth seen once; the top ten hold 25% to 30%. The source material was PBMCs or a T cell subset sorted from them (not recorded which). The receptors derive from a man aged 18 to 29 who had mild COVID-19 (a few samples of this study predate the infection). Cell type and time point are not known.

In nucleotides, the CDR3 is TGTGCCAGTAGCGAGTCTGGGGCCAACGTCCTGACTTTC. It is translated as CASSESGANVLTF. V gene TRBV19 combines with J gene TRBJ2-6; no definite D call. The ends were cut back, 6 bases at V and 1 base at J, with 4 bases in the middle. The CDR3 sequence is 13 residues long. CDR1 is LNHDA and CDR2 is SQIVND in the germline V gene (reference sequence). The whole variable domain, filled in from reference TRBV19 and TRBJ2-6, reads DGGITQSPKYLFRKEGQNVTLSCEQNLNHDAMYWYRQDPGQGLRLIYYSQIVNDFQKGDIAEGYSVSREKKESFPLTVTSAQKNPTAFYLCASSESGANVLTFGAGSRLTVL.

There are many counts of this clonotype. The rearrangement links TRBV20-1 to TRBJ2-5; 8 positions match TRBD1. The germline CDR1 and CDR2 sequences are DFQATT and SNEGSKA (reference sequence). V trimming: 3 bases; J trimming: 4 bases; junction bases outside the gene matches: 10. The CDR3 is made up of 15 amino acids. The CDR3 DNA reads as TGCAGTGCTAGCGGGCAGGGGGCCGGTCGAGAGACCCAGTACTTC. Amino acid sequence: CSASGQGAGRETQYF.

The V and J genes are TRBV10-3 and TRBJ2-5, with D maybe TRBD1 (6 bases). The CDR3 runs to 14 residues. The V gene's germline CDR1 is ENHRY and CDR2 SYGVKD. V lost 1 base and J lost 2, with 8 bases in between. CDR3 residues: CAISEYGQQETQYF. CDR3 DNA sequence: TGTGCCATCAGTGAGTACGGACAGCAAGAGACCCAGTACTTC.

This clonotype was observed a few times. The CDR3 nucleotides are TGTGCCAGCAGCTTCCAACTTGGGATACGGACAGGGTGGACCGGGGAGCTGTTTTTT. Its translation: CASSFQLGIRTGWTGELFF. V usage is TRBV13 and J usage is TRBJ2-2; the match to TRBD1 covers 8 bases. V was pared by 3 bases and J by 5 bases, with 17 bases of the junction left unmatched. This CDR3 is built from 19 residues. Germline V lookup: CDR1 PRHDT, CDR2 FYEKMQ (reference sequence).

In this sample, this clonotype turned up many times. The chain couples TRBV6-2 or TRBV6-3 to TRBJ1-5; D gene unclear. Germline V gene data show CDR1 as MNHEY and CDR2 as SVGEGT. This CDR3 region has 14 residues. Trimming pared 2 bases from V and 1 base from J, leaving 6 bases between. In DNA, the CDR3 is TGTGCCAGCAGTTACCTGGACAGCAATCAGCCCCAGCATTTT. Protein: CASSYLDSNQPQHF.

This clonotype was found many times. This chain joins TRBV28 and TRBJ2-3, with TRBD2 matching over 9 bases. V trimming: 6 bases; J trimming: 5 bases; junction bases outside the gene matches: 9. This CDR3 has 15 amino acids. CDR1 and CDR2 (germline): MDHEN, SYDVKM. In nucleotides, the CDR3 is TGTGCCAGCAGCCCTGACGGACTAGCGCTAGATACGCAGTATTTT. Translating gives CASSPDGLALDTQYF.

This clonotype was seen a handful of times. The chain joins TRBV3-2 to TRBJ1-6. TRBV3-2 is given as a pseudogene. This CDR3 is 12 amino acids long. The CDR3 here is CASSQENSPLHF. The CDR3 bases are TGTGCCAGCAGCCAAGAGAATTCACCCCTCCACTTT.

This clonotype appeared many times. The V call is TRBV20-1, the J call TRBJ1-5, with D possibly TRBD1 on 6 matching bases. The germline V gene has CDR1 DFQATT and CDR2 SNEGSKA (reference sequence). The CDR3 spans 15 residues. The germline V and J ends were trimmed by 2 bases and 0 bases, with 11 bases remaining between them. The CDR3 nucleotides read TGCAGTGCTAGATTTCGGACAGTTAGCAATCAGCCCCAGCATTTT. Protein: CSARFRTVSNQPQHF.

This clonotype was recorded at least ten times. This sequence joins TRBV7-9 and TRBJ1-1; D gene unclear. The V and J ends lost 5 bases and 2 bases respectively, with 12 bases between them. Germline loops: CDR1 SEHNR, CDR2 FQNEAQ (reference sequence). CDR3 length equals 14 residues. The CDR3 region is CASSRGLLNTEAFF. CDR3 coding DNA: TGTGCCAGCAGCCGCGGACTCCTAAACACTGAAGCTTTCTTT. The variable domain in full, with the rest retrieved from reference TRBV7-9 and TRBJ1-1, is DTGVSQNPRHKITKRGQNVTFRCDPISEHNRLYWYRQTLGQGPEFLTYFQNEAQLEKSRLLSDRFSAERPKGSFSTLEIQRTEQGDSAMYLCASSRGLLNTEAFFGQGTRLTVV.

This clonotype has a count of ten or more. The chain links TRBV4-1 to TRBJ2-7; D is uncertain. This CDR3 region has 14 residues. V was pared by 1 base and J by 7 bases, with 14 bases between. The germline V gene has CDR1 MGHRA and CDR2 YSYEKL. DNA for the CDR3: TGCGCCAGCAGCCAAGCCCTGACAACTGGGGAGCAGTACGTC. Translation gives CASSQALTTGEQYV.

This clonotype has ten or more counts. The CDR3 is CSARSPGTGELFF. The CDR3 DNA is TGCAGTGCTAGAAGTCCCGGGACCGGGGAGCTGTTTTTT. The chain employs TRBV20-1 and TRBJ2-2; D call uncertain. The CDR3 extends over 13 amino acids. The ends were cut back, 2 bases at V and 5 bases at J, with 9 bases in the middle. CDR1 is DFQATT and CDR2 is SNEGSKA in the germline V gene (reference sequence).

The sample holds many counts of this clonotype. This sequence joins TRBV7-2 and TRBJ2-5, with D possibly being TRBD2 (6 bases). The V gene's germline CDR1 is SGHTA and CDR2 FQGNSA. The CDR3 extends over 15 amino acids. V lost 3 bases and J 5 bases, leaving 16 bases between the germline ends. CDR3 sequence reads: CASSLMGGERETQYF. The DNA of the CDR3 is TGTGCCAGCAGCTTGATGGGCGGGGAGAGGGAGACCCAGTACTTC.

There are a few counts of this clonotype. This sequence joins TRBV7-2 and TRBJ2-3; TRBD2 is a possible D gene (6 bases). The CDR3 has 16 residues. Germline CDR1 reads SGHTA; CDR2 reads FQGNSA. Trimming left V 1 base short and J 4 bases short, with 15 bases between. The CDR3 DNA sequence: TGTGCCAGCAGCTTAGTGGGGGGACTCCTCTCAGATACGCAGTATTTT. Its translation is CASSLVGGLLSDTQYF.

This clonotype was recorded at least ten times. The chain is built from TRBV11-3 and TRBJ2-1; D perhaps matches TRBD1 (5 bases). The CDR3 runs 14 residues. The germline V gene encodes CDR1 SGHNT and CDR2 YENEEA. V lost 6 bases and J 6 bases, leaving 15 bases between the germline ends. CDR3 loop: CASSFSGLANEQFF. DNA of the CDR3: TGTGCCAGCAGTTTTTCAGGGTTGGCCAATGAGCAGTTCTTC.

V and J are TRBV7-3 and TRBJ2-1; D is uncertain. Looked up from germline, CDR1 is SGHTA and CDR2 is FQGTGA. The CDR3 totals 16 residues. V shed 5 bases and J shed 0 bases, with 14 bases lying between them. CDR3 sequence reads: CASSGSFSSSYNEQFF. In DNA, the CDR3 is TGTGCCAGCAGCGGTAGCTTCTCGAGCTCCTACAATGAGCAGTTCTTC.

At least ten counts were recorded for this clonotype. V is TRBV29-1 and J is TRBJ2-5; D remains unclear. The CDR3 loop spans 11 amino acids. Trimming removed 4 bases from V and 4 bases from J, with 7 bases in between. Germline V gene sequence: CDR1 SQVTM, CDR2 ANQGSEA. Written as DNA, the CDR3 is TGCAGCGTTGGGGGAAGAGAGACCCAGTACTTC. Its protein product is CSVGGRETQYF.

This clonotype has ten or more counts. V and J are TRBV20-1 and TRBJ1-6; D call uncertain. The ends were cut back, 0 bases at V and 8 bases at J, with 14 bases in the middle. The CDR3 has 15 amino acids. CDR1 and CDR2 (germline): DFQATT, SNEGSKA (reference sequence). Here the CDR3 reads CSARDWVVNHSPLHF. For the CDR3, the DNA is TGCAGTGCTAGAGATTGGGTAGTCAACCATTCACCCCTCCACTTT.

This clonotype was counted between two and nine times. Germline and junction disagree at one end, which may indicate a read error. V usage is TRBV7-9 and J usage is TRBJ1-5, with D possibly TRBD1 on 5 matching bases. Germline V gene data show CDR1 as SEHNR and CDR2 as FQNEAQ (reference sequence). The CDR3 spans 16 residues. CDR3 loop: CASSLVTSGLNHPQHF. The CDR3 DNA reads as TGTGCCAGCAGCTTAGTTACGTCGGGACTGAATCACCCCCAGCATTTT.

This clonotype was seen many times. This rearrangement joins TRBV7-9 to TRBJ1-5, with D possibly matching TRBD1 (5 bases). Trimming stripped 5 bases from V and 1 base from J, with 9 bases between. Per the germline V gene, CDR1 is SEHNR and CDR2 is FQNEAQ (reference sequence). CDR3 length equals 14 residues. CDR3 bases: TGTGCCAGCAGCACGGGACTGAGCAATCAGCCCCAGCATTTT. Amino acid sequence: CASSTGLSNQPQHF.

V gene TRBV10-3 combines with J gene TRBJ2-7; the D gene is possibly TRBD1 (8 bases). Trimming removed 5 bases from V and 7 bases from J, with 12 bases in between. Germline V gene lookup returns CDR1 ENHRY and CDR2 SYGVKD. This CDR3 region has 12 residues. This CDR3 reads CAISLQGGEQYF. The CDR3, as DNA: TGTGCCATCAGTCTACAGGGGGGGGAGCAGTACTTC.

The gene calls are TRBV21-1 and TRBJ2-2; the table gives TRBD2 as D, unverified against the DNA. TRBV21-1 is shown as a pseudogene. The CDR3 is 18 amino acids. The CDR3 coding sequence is TGTGCCAGCGGGGCTAGCGGGGGCCCCACGAAAAACACCGGGGAGCTGTTTTTT. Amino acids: CASGASGGPTKNTGELFF.